The clone carrying this T cell receptor (beta chain) was recorded many times. This sample is drawn from a study of blood T cells in healthy people across ages. Primed by a sample-barcoded 5' primer and a J-beta primer mix, a second PCR proceeded for 7 to 11 cycles. At least 2.5 million CDR3-containing paired-end reads were obtained per sample. MiXCR was run by TCRdb on the 5' RACE reads, yielding one entry per CDR3 protein. The table includes hundreds of thousands of distinct CDR3 sequences, 35% to 50% detected once. V gave up 3 bases and J gave up 5 bases, with 12 bases separating them. Germline V gives CDR1 SQVTM, CDR2 ANQGSEA. The CDR3 consists of 13 residues.

Sequencing used blood. This receptor was identified in an elderly man in good health. The rearrangement joins TRBV29-1 to TRBJ2-3; weak D call: TRBD2 (6 bases). The CDR3 reads CSVESRRGDTQYF. The CDR3 bases are TGCAGCGTTGAGTCAAGGCGGGGAGATACGCAGTATTTT.